The rows below give T cell receptor beta chains drawn from one sample of a study of cytomegalovirus exposure and HLA in healthy donors. The protocol was immunoSEQ multiplex PCR, while the TCRdb copy is restricted to in-frame clones and leaves out a portion. The sample lists under 200,000 clones, 75% to 80% occurring once. Source material: PBMCs. The receptors were sampled from a man between 50 and 59 years old in good health and CMV-seropositive. Both conserved end residues are part of each CDR3. D genes are given only for firm matches. Part of the rows lack a size; the others show once, few, many or a class for expanded clones.

TRBJ1-4 | NA | TRBV4-3 | NA | CASSQVAATNEKLFF | TGCGCCAGCAGCCAAGTTGCAGCAACTAATGAAAAACTGTTTTTT
TRBJ1-2 | NA | TRBV2 | NA | CASSEAFGGGFGGYTF | TGTGCCAGCAGTGAAGCGTTTGGGGGGGGATTTGGGGGCTACACCTTC
TRBJ1-4 | NA | TRBV5-4 | few | CASSLEGAGNREKLFF | TGTGCCAGCAGCTTGGAAGGTGCAGGGAATAGGGAAAAACTGTTTTTT
TRBJ2-7 | NA | TRBV19 | NA | CASSISGARAYEQYF | TGTGCCAGTAGTATATCAGGCGCGAGGGCCTACGAGCAGTACTTC
TRBJ2-6 | TRBD1 | TRBV19 | few | CASMGTGSPGANVLTF | TGTGCCAGTATGGGGACAGGGTCCCCTGGGGCCAACGTCCTGACTTTC
TRBJ1-1 | NA | TRBV27 | NA | CASSLGQRTEAFF | TGTGCCAGCAGTCTCGGACAGCGCACTGAAGCTTTCTTT
TRBJ1-1 | NA | TRBV7-2 | NA | CASKLSRGGEAFF | TGTGCCAGCAAACTCTCGAGGGGGGGTGAAGCTTTCTTT
TRBJ1-2 | NA | TRBV29-1 | few | CSVAPPRETGANYGYTF | TGCAGCGTTGCCCCTCCCCGGGAGACTGGGGCTAACTATGGCTACACCTTC
TRBJ2-3 | TRBD1 | TRBV6-1 | NA | CASSENRGPTDTQYF | TGTGCCAGCAGTGAGAACAGGGGGCCCACAGATACGCAGTATTTT
TRBJ1-5 | NA | TRBV11-2 | once | CASSKSTGSNQPQHF | TGTGCCAGCAGCAAGTCAACGGGGAGCAATCAGCCCCAGCATTTT
TRBJ1-2 | NA | TRBV28 | NA | CASSLRDMASYGYTF | TGTGCCAGCAGTCTTCGGGACATGGCCTCCTATGGCTACACCTTC
TRBJ2-2 | TRBD2 | TRBV7-8 | NA | CASSLVRLAANTGELFF | TGTGCCAGCAGCTTAGTGCGACTAGCGGCGAACACCGGGGAGCTGTTTTTT
TRBJ1-2 | TRBD1 | TRBV2 | NA | CASSPDRAAGYTF | TGTGCCAGCAGTCCCGACAGGGCTGCTGGCTACACCTTC
TRBJ1-2 | TRBD1 | TRBV7-2 | NA | CASSLLRGLGYGYTF | TGTGCCAGCAGCTTACTCAGGGGGCTCGGCTATGGCTACACCTTC
TRBJ1-6 | NA | TRBV28 | NA | CASSFAGGFNSPLHF | TGTGCCAGCAGTTTTGCGGGGGGATTTAATTCACCCCTCCACTTT
TRBJ2-7 | NA | TRBV5-4 | NA | CASSKRRDTHEQYF | TGTGCCAGCAGCAAGAGACGGGACACTCACGAGCAGTACTTC
TRBJ1-5 | NA | TRBV10-3 | NA | CAISESADSNQPQHF | TGTGCCATCAGTGAGTCAGCTGATAGCAATCAGCCCCAGCATTTT
TRBJ2-1 | NA | TRBV7-6 | NA | CASSLIQGGNAEQFF | TGTGCCAGCAGCTTGATACAGGGGGGGAACGCGGAGCAGTTCTTC
TRBJ2-1 | TRBD2 | TRBV9 | NA | CASSAPPGQGRRTSGGPSYNEQFF | TGTGCCAGCAGCGCTCCTCCGGGGCAGGGCCGTCGGACTAGCGGGGGGCCCTCCTACAATGAGCAGTTCTTC
TRBJ1-2 | NA | TRBV28 | NA | CASSFPDRSNYGYTF | TGTGCCAGCAGTTTCCCTGACAGGTCTAACTATGGCTACACCTTC
TRBJ2-3 | NA | TRBV28 | NA | CASSLPGGIDTQYF | TGTGCCAGCAGTTTACCGGGGGGCATAGATACGCAGTATTTT
TRBJ2-3 | TRBD2 | TRBV4-2 | NA | CASSQLAGPADTQYF | TGTGCCAGCAGCCAACTAGCGGGGCCAGCAGATACGCAGTATTTT
TRBJ2-2 | TRBD2 | TRBV9 | NA | CASSAAAGGTGELFF | TGTGCCAGCAGCGCCGCAGCGGGGGGTACCGGGGAGCTGTTTTTT
TRBJ1-5 | NA | TRBV6-1 | NA | CASRGYSNQPQHF | TGTGCCAGCCGGGGATATAGCAATCAGCCCCAGCATTTT
TRBJ2-1 | NA | TRBV5-4 | NA | CASSLEQGLRDEQFF | TGTGCCAGCAGCTTGGAGCAGGGGTTGAGGGATGAGCAGTTCTTC
TRBJ2-3 | TRBD2 | TRBV19 | NA | CASSLAGRVTDTQYF | TGTGCCAGTAGCCTAGCGGGGAGAGTCACAGATACGCAGTATTTT
TRBJ2-6 | NA | TRBV21-1 | NA | CASSLRVQQGGGANVLTF | TGTGCCAGCAGCCTAAGGGTCCAACAGGGTGGTGGGGCCAACGTCCTGACTTTC
TRBJ2-7 | NA | TRBV11-2 | NA | CASSFNQGNYEQYF | TGTGCCAGCAGCTTCAACCAGGGGAACTACGAGCAGTACTTC
TRBJ1-5 | NA | TRBV6-1 | NA | CASSEFHRTEDSNQPQHF | TGTGCCAGCAGTGAATTTCACAGGACAGAAGATAGCAATCAGCCCCAGCATTTT
TRBJ1-4 | TRBD1 | TRBV18 | few | CASSRTGVNEKLFF | TGTGCCAGCTCCCGGACAGGGGTCAATGAAAAACTGTTTTTT
TRBJ1-1 | NA | TRBV5-4 | NA | CASSFRAGGHTEAFF | TGTGCCAGCAGCTTTAGAGCGGGTGGGCACACTGAAGCTTTCTTT
TRBJ2-5 | NA | TRBV9 | NA | CASSGSALETQYF | TGTGCCAGCTCAGGTTCGGCTTTAGAGACCCAGTACTTC
TRBJ1-1 | NA | TRBV7-9 | NA | CASSFGGAGAFF | TGTGCCAGCAGTTTTGGGGGGGCGGGCGCTTTCTTT
TRBJ1-4 | NA | TRBV9 | NA | CASNRGTTNEKLFF | TGTGCCAGCAACCGGGGGACAACTAATGAAAAACTGTTTTTT
TRBJ2-7 | NA | TRBV4-1 | NA | CASSQGYREILSYEQYF | TGCGCCAGCAGCCAAGGGTACAGGGAAATCCTCTCCTACGAGCAGTACTTC
TRBJ1-1 | TRBD1 | TRBV19 | NA | CASREEGQGVTEAFF | TGTGCCAGTAGGGAAGAGGGACAGGGGGTCACTGAAGCTTTCTTT
TRBJ2-1 | NA | TRBV5-1 | NA | CASSLPDSYNEQFF | TGCGCCAGCAGCTTGCCCGACAGCTACAATGAGCAGTTCTTC
TRBJ2-1 | TRBD2 | TRBV14 | NA | CASSQELAGGPSSYNEQFF | TGTGCCAGCAGCCAAGAACTAGCGGGGGGGCCTAGCTCCTACAATGAGCAGTTCTTC
TRBJ1-4 | TRBD1 | TRBV10-2 | NA | CASSVIGTVNEKLFF | TGCGCCAGCAGTGTTATCGGGACAGTGAATGAAAAACTGTTTTTT
TRBJ1-6 | TRBD1 | TRBV5-1 | NA | CASRPGTDNSPLHF | TGCGCCAGCAGGCCTGGGACAGATAATTCACCCCTCCACTTT
TRBJ2-5 | TRBD1 | TRBV5-1 | NA | CASSTTGTVGRAQYF | TGCGCCAGCAGCACTACCGGGACAGTGGGTCGGGCCCAGTACTTC
TRBJ2-2 | NA | TRBV7-9 | NA | CASSSSTGELFF | TGTGCCAGCAGCTCTAGCACCGGGGAGCTGTTTTTT